The 30 T cell receptor beta chains below come from one sample, sequenced in a study of cytomegalovirus exposure and HLA in healthy donors. This PCR relied on a set of 60 Vbeta primers and 13 Jbeta primers. Measured with immunoSEQ multiplex PCR; TCRdb has only the in-frame clones, and not every one. The sample contains some 140,000 clones, less than 85% of which appear only once. The source material was PBMCs. These receptors originate from a man between 40 and 49 years old in good health and CMV-seronegative.

The chain combines TRBV19 with TRBJ1-4; D is undetermined. V was clipped by 4 bases and J by 1 base, with 10 bases between them. In germline, CDR1 is LNHDA, CDR2 SQIVND (reference sequence). This CDR3 contains 15 residues. CDR3 loop: CASSNWAQTNEKLFF. The DNA of the CDR3 is TGTGCCAGTAGTAACTGGGCCCAAACTAATGAAAAACTGTTTTTT.

This clone was recorded a few times. V gene TRBV29-1 combines with J gene TRBJ2-2, with TRBD2 identical over 7 bases. Looked up from germline, CDR1 is SQVTM and CDR2 is ANQGSEA. The length of the CDR3 is 14 residues. V trimming: 7 bases; J trimming: 5 bases; junction bases outside the gene matches: 10. Written as DNA, the CDR3 is TGCAGCGGCCGCGGGGGATCTCAAACCGGGGAGCTGTTTTTT. It codes for CSGRGGSQTGELFF.

This clone was recorded once. The chain joins TRBV5-6 to TRBJ1-1; 12 nucleotides align to TRBD1. The CDR3 contains 13 residues. Germline CDR1 and CDR2: SGHDT and YYEEEE. Trimming removed 4 bases from V and 9 bases from J; junction bases left unmatched: 4. The CDR3 sequence: CASSPRDRGQAFF. CDR3 in DNA: TGTGCCAGCAGCCCCCGGGACAGGGGGCAAGCTTTCTTT.

The chain couples TRBV5-6 to TRBJ2-3; D call uncertain. The germline V gene has CDR1 SGHDT and CDR2 YYEEEE. This CDR3 has 13 amino acids. V dropped 4 bases and J dropped 1 base, with 7 bases sitting between them. CDR3 in DNA: TGTGCCAGCAGCCCACCGGGCACAGATACGCAGTATTTT. Translating it yields CASSPPGTDTQYF.

This clone came up once. This chain joins TRBV5-4 and TRBJ2-2; TRBD2 is a possible D gene (6 bases). V lost 4 bases, J lost 6 bases, and 10 bases lay in between. There are 13 residues in the CDR3. Germline V gene data show CDR1 as SGHNT and CDR2 as YYREEE (reference sequence). The CDR3 reads CASSGGLPGELFF. The CDR3 bases are TGTGCCAGCAGCGGAGGACTACCCGGGGAGCTGTTTTTT.

This clone has more than one count but fewer than ten. The gene calls are TRBV27 and TRBJ1-6, with D tentatively TRBD1 (6 bases). The CDR3 contains 15 residues. Germline V CDR1 and CDR2: MNHEY, SMNVEV (reference sequence). V lost 6 bases and J lost 6, with 15 bases in between. The CDR3 protein is CASRPQGLGNSPLHF. In DNA form, the CDR3 reads TGTGCCAGCAGGCCTCAGGGGCTTGGTAATTCACCCCTCCACTTT.

The gene calls are TRBV7-9 and TRBJ1-1; 9 bases agree with TRBD1. After removal of 5 bases from V and 3 bases from J, the junction contained 10 bases not matched to a gene. Germline V gene lookup returns CDR1 SEHNR and CDR2 FQNEAQ (reference sequence). CDR3 length equals 16 residues. The chain's CDR3 is CASSSSDRGWDTEAFF. The CDR3 DNA follows: TGTGCCAGCAGCAGCTCGGACAGGGGATGGGACACTGAAGCTTTCTTT.

The rearrangement uses TRBV4-1 and TRBJ2-2; 10 bases are a match to TRBD2. The germline V gene encodes CDR1 MGHRA and CDR2 YSYEKL. With 0 bases clipped from V and 8 bases from J, the junction kept 9 bases outside the gene matches. The CDR3 contains 17 residues. CDR3 nucleotide sequence: TGCGCCAGCAGCCAAGATTGGCTAGCGGGAGTATCGGGGGAGCTGTTTTTT. Protein sequence: CASSQDWLAGVSGELFF.

This chain connects TRBV5-8 to TRBJ1-2, with a possible D match to TRBD1 (6 bases). Germline V gene sequence: CDR1 SGHTS, CDR2 YDEGEE. The CDR3 extends over 14 amino acids. Deletions cut 5 bases from V and 4 bases from J, with 15 bases between. CDR3: CASRRQERIYGYTF. In nucleotides, the CDR3 is TGTGCCAGCAGAAGACAGGAACGTATCTATGGCTACACCTTC. Full variable domain (outside the CDR3, taken from reference TRBV5-8 and TRBJ1-2): EAGVTQSPTHLIKTRGQQATLRCSPISGHTSVYWYQQALGLGLQFLLWYDEGEERNRGNFPPRFSGRQFPNYSSELNVNALELEDSALYLCASRRQERIYGYTFGSGTRLTVV.

CDR3 sequence (DNA): TGTGCCATCACTCGAACAGGGCTGGACACTGAAGCTTTCTTT. It specifies CAITRTGLDTEAFF. The chain links TRBV10-3 to TRBJ1-1; weak D call: TRBD1 (6 bases). The CDR3 sequence is 14 residues long. The V gene's germline CDR1 is ENHRY and CDR2 SYGVKD. V dropped 7 bases and J dropped 3 bases, with 15 bases sitting between them.

V and J are TRBV6-5 and TRBJ1-5; 7 bases are shared with TRBD1. CDR1 is MNHEY and CDR2 is SVGAGI in the germline V gene. Unmatched junction bases numbered 6, after V lost 5 bases and J lost 2 bases. The CDR3 length is 15 residues. CDR3 protein: CASSPGGFGNQPQHF. DNA for the CDR3: TGTGCCAGCAGTCCAGGGGGGTTTGGCAATCAGCCCCAGCATTTT.

The V call is TRBV28, the J call TRBJ2-4, with a tentative D call TRBD2 (5 bases). Per the germline V gene, CDR1 is MDHEN and CDR2 is SYDVKM. The V and J ends lost 2 bases and 0 bases respectively, with 17 bases between them. This CDR3 spans 18 amino acids. The CDR3 DNA follows: TGTGCCAGCAGTTTAGTTACCCGGACTCCGAAAGCCAAAAACATTCAGTACTTC. Protein: CASSLVTRTPKAKNIQYF. The whole variable domain, filled in from reference TRBV28 and TRBJ2-4, reads DVKVTQSSRYLVKRTGEKVFLECVQDMDHENMFWYRQDPGLGLRLIYFSYDVKMKEKGDIPEGYSVSREKKERFSLILESASTNQTSMYLCASSLVTRTPKAKNIQYFGAGTRLSVL.

The chain is built from TRBV27 and TRBJ2-5; tentative D call: TRBD2 (7 bases). CDR1 and CDR2 (germline): MNHEY, SMNVEV (reference sequence). The CDR3 extends over 16 amino acids. Deletions cut 1 base from V and 0 bases from J, with 12 bases between. The CDR3 sequence is CASSLFGGANQETQYF. The CDR3 DNA follows: TGTGCCAGCAGTTTATTTGGGGGGGCCAACCAAGAGACCCAGTACTTC.

This chain links TRBV5-4 with TRBJ2-2; D uncertain. The CDR3 has 17 amino acids. V dropped 3 bases and J dropped 6 bases, with 21 bases sitting between them. CDR1 is SGHNT, CDR2 YYREEE, per germline (reference sequence). CDR3 residues: CASSYSLFGLAPGELFF. CDR3 coding DNA: TGTGCCAGCAGCTATTCACTTTTCGGGTTAGCACCCGGGGAGCTGTTTTTT.

CDR3 residues: CASSFSGSGYEQYF. The CDR3 DNA is TGTGCCAGCAGTTTTAGCGGGAGTGGGTACGAGCAGTACTTC. This chain uses TRBV27 with TRBJ2-7, with TRBD2 matching 9 bases. The CDR3 spans 14 residues. Trimming removed 3 bases from V and 4 bases from J; junction bases left unmatched: 4. Germline lookup yields CDR1 MNHEY and CDR2 SMNVEV (reference sequence).

The V and J genes are TRBV5-1 and TRBJ2-1, with 7 nucleotides matching TRBD2. The germline V gene has CDR1 SGHRS and CDR2 YFSETQ. J gave up 0 bases and V 3 bases, and 12 bases lay outside the gene matches. The CDR3 has 18 residues. In DNA, the CDR3 is TGCGCCAGCAGCTCGGGCCCAGCGGGGTTAAGCTCCTACAATGAGCAGTTCTTC. It encodes CASSSGPAGLSSYNEQFF.

This chain connects TRBV6-1 to TRBJ2-1; no definite D call. Per the germline V gene, CDR1 is MNHNS and CDR2 is SASEGT. The length of the CDR3 is 12 residues. Trimming removed 4 bases at V and 3 bases at J, with 4 bases between. The DNA of the CDR3 is TGTGCCAGCAGTGTCGTCTACAATGAGCAGTTCTTC. Its protein is CASSVVYNEQFF.

The V call is TRBV5-4, the J call TRBJ1-4, with 7 bases matching TRBD1. Germline lookup yields CDR1 SGHNT and CDR2 YYREEE (reference sequence). There are 14 residues in the CDR3. J gave up 4 bases and V 4 bases, and 4 bases lay outside the gene matches. CDR3 amino acids: CASSLGQHNEKLFF. The CDR3 region has the DNA TGTGCCAGCAGCCTGGGACAGCATAATGAAAAACTGTTTTTT.

V is TRBV19 and J is TRBJ2-1; 9 nucleotides match TRBD2. CDR1 is LNHDA, CDR2 SQIVND, per germline (reference sequence). This CDR3 has 17 amino acids. J lost 8 bases, V lost 6 bases, and 17 bases had no gene match. CDR3 nucleotide sequence: TGTGCCAGTAGGGCCCGACTAGCGGCCTCGATTCACGATGAGCAGTTCTTC. It translates to CASRARLAASIHDEQFF.

This clone was detected only once. This chain links TRBV28 with TRBJ1-1; weak D call: TRBD1 (5 bases). This CDR3 contains 13 residues. V gave up 7 bases and J gave up 1 base, with 10 bases separating them. The V gene's germline CDR1 is MDHEN and CDR2 SYDVKM. The CDR3 is CASIGAKNTEAFF. In nucleotides, the CDR3 is TGTGCCAGCATAGGGGCAAAGAACACTGAAGCTTTCTTT.

The chain carries TRBV9 and TRBJ2-7; 15 positions agree with TRBD2. V lost 4 bases to trimming and J lost 2 bases; unmatched junction nucleotides: 7. Germline V gene sequence: CDR1 SGDLS, CDR2 YYNGEE. The CDR3 length is 17 residues. Here the CDR3 DNA reads TGTGCCAGCAGCCCGAGGACTAGCGGGAGGGCCGCCTACGAGCAGTACTTC. It translates to CASSPRTSGRAAYEQYF.

The chain uses TRBV20-1 and TRBJ2-7, with 8 bases matching TRBD1. With V trimmed by 3 bases and J by 6 bases, 1 base remained unmatched. CDR3 length: 11 amino acids. CDR1 DFQATT and CDR2 SNEGSKA come from the germline V gene (reference sequence). As DNA, the CDR3 is TGCAGTGCTAGTACAGGGGGCGAGCAGTACTTC. It translates to CSASTGGEQYF.

This sequence joins TRBV4-2 and TRBJ1-5, with 7 positions matching TRBD1. The CDR3 has 15 residues. V shed 2 bases, J shed 7 bases, and the junction held 8 bases outside the gene matches. Looked up from germline, CDR1 is LGHNA and CDR2 is YNFKEQ. The CDR3 here is CASSQIDRDSQPQHF. The CDR3 region has the DNA TGTGCCAGCAGCCAAATAGACAGGGATAGCCAGCCCCAGCATTTT.

On this clone: At the DNA level, this CDR3 is encoded by other sequences in the same sample as well. This chain connects TRBV30 to TRBJ2-7; 8 bases agree with TRBD2. The junction had 15 bases not matched to a gene; V was cut back by 1 base and J by 4 bases. CDR1 and CDR2 (germline): GTSNPN, SVGIG (reference sequence). The CDR3 covers 17 residues. The CDR3 loop reads CAWSGLSGGQSAYEQYF. CDR3 DNA sequence: TGTGCCTGGAGTGGCCTTTCGGGAGGGCAATCGGCATACGAGCAGTACTTC.

The CDR3 protein is CASSQDREPSEQYF. The CDR3 DNA reads TGTGCCAGCAGTCAGGACAGGGAACCTTCCGAGCAGTACTTC. This rearrangement joins TRBV28 to TRBJ2-7; 8 bases are shared with TRBD1. The CDR3 is 14 residues long. Germline CDR1 is MDHEN and CDR2 is SYDVKM. V was pared by 5 bases and J by 6 bases, with 9 bases of the junction left unmatched.

The V gene is TRBV7-9, the J gene TRBJ1-1; TRBD1 agrees at 7 bases. J gave up 0 bases and V 3 bases, and 10 bases lay outside the gene matches. Looked up from germline, CDR1 is SEHNR and CDR2 is FQNEAQ (reference sequence). The CDR3 length is 17 residues. The CDR3 reads CASSFPLEGAMNTEAFF. The CDR3 DNA sequence: TGTGCCAGCAGCTTCCCCCTGGAGGGGGCTATGAACACTGAAGCTTTCTTT.

This rearrangement joins TRBV4-3 to TRBJ2-1; 11 bases are a match to TRBD2. Trimming removed 4 bases from V and 0 bases from J; junction bases left unmatched: 11. The CDR3 runs 19 residues. Looked up from germline, CDR1 is LGHNA and CDR2 is YSLEER. The CDR3 loop is CASSLGASGGTSSYNEQFF. The CDR3 DNA reads TGCGCCAGCAGCCTTGGGGCTAGCGGGGGGACCAGCTCCTACAATGAGCAGTTCTTC.

The chain links TRBV28 to TRBJ1-5; a weak D match, TRBD1 (6 bases). Germline V gene lookup returns CDR1 MDHEN and CDR2 SYDVKM. The ends were cut back, 1 base at V and 7 bases at J, with 14 bases in the middle. The CDR3 sequence is 15 residues long. The CDR3 nucleotides are TGTGCCAGCAGTTTATCCCAGGGGCAGGAACAGCCCCAGCATTTT. Its translation: CASSLSQGQEQPQHF.

This clone was seen a single time. The CDR3 DNA reads as TGTGCCAGCAGTCCCCTATTGCAGGCCGACGAGCAGTACTTC. As protein: CASSPLLQADEQYF. V gene TRBV27 combines with J gene TRBJ2-7; no definite D call. CDR3 length: 14 amino acids. Per the germline V gene, CDR1 is MNHEY and CDR2 is SMNVEV (reference sequence). Deletions cut 5 bases from V and 5 bases from J, with 16 bases between.

The V call is TRBV4-3, the J call TRBJ1-3; weak D call: TRBD1 (5 bases). V lost 0 bases to trimming and J lost 4 bases, with 13 bases between them. The length of the CDR3 is 16 residues. Germline V gene lookup returns CDR1 LGHNA and CDR2 YSLEER. CDR3 bases: TGCGCCAGCAGCCAAGATTCGACAGTTCTAGGAAACACCATATATTTT. This encodes CASSQDSTVLGNTIYF.